These T cell receptor beta chains were read from a single sample in a study of metastatic and nonmetastatic thyroid tumors. TCRdb reprocessed the PCR reads via MiXCR. This table holds about 25,000 clones, roughly 20% found once. Source material: blood. These receptors originate from a male donor with papillary thyroid cancer or a benign thyroid nodule (not recorded which). Some clones in this sample may be carry-over from other donors' samples. Both conserved end residues are part of each CDR3. D genes are given only for firm matches. Size tells how often a clone was seen (once, few, many) or the class of an expanded clone, and some rows leave it out.

>11|TRBJ2-7|-|TRBV5-1|-
TGCGCCAGCACGGGCTCCGCCGAGCAGTACTTC
CASTGSAEQYF
>14|TRBJ1-1|-|TRBV2|many
TGTGCCAGCAAGACGGGGGCTCGGAACACTGAAGCTTTCTTT
CASKTGARNTEAFF
>17|TRBJ2-5|TRBD2|TRBV28|-
TGTGCCAGCAGCCCTGGGGCGGCGGGGGGGTGCAAAGAGACCCAGTACTTC
CASSPGAAGGCKETQYF
>12|TRBJ1-1|-|TRBV20-1|many
TGCAGTGCTAGAGATAGGTGGACTGAAGCTTTCTTT
CSARDRWTEAFF
>15|TRBJ2-5|-|TRBV4-1|many
TGCGCCAGCAGCCGCCGAGGAGGCAGACAAGAGACCCAGTACTTC
CASSRRGGRQETQYF
>14|TRBJ1-5|-|TRBV27|-
TGTGCCAGCAGTCATCCGGGGCCCAATCAGCCCAAGCATTTT
CASSHPGPNQPKHF
>13|TRBJ2-5|-|TRBV12-3/TRBV12-4|many
TGTGCCAGCAGTTTATGGGGAACAGAGACCCAGTACTTC
CASSLWGTETQYF
>13|TRBJ2-7|-|TRBV27|-
TGTGCCACGGGACACGTTGCGGCCTACGAGCAGTACTTC
CATGHVAAYEQYF
>15|TRBJ2-2|-|TRBV7-9|-
TGTGCCAGCAGCTTTTCGAGGGATAGTTCCGGGGAGCTGTTTTTT
CASSFSRDSSGELFF
>14|TRBJ2-5|TRBD2|TRBV20-1|few
TGCAGTGCTAGATGGAGCGGGGGGATCGGGACCCGGTACTTC
CSARWSGGIGTRYF